The source of this TCR beta chain is a study of identical twins. This clonotype was counted only a few times. Its antigen is unidentified. Each CDR3 protein is one row after TCRdb ran MiXCR on the 5' RACE reads. The sample holds 350,000 to 450,000 distinct CDR3 sequences; about 18% are singletons and the top ten take less than 15%. Study conclusions and caveats: Beta clonotypes that were abundant in cord blood contained fewer insertions, a pattern absent from memory repertoires.

Sequenced sample: naive T cells sorted from blood. This sequence originates from a man aged 50 or older in good health.

In nucleotides, the CDR3 is TGCAGTGCTATTGGCAGCTCTAACTATGGCTACACCTTC. Translated: CSAIGSSNYGYTF. The V and J genes are TRBV20-1 and TRBJ1-2; no reliable D call. In germline, CDR1 is DFQATT, CDR2 SNEGSKA (reference sequence). This CDR3 spans 13 amino acids. With 4 bases removed from V and 0 bases from J, the gap between germline ends came to 9 bases.